This T cell receptor beta chain was captured in a study of monozygotic twins with cystic fibrosis. Study results and limitations: In 13 of 16 pairs, V gene usage was closest to the co-twin's. Low clonality (median roughly 0.009) suggested a mostly naive repertoire. Nucleotide-identical clonotype sharing was significantly higher within monozygotic CF twin pairs than between unrelated CF individuals. No link emerged between shared CDR3 counts and age, concordance or severity.

In its sample, this clone was seen a few times. The antigen is not known. Here immunoSEQ multiplex PCR was the method, and the copy in TCRdb shows in-frame clones only, minus some. Of 32,000 or so clones in the sample, about 92% were seen once. Between the trimmed V and J ends, which lost 5 bases and 4 bases, there was a span of 9 bases. The CDR3 has 13 amino acids. The V gene's germline CDR1 is LNHDA and CDR2 SQIVND (reference sequence). The chain links TRBV19 to TRBJ1-5; no firm D call. This sequence originates from a girl between 2 and 10 years old with cystic fibrosis. Sequenced sample: blood. CDR3 sequence reads: CASSLGLNQPQHF. The CDR3 DNA reads as TGTGCCAGTAGTTTGGGCCTAAATCAGCCCCAGCATTTT.